Following are 20 T cell receptor delta chains from one sample sequenced in a study of gamma-delta chains in newborns, infants, children. TCRdb reprocessed the reads through CATT. This sample has more than 2,500 delta-chain clones; 2% to 3% occur once, and the top ten carry over 5%. The sample taken for sequencing was blood. Receptors were obtained from a child who was a newborn, infant or young child, either healthy, febrile or measles-vaccinated (not recorded which).

This clone counts as medium-sized. The rearrangement uses TRDV2 and TRDJ1, with 8 bases identical to TRDD2. Per germline, CDR1 GEAIGNYY and CDR2 EKD. This CDR3 contains 18 residues. V shed 0 bases, J shed 5 bases, and the junction held 16 bases outside the gene matches. The chain's CDR3 is CACDTASYRGLERDKLIF. CDR3 nucleotide sequence: TGTGCCTGTGACACCGCTTCCTACCGAGGGTTAGAGCGGGATAAACTCATCTTT.

In the case of this clone: This may arise from a read error, as a much more abundant clone is one base away. The chain links TRDV2 to TRDJ1, with TRDD3 matching 9 bases. This CDR3 spans 19 amino acids. The V gene's germline CDR1 is GEAIGNYY and CDR2 EKD. The CDR3 loop reads CACDTVSPGGSLYTDKIIF. The CDR3 coding sequence is TGTGCCTGTGACACCGTGAGTCCTGGGGGATCCCTGTACACCGATAAAATCATCTTT.

This clone was counted only a few times. A read error may explain this, as a much larger clone is one base away. Other DNA sequences of this sample code for an identical CDR3. The chain uses TRDV2 and TRDJ1, with D maybe TRDD3 (5 bases). The CDR3 contains 18 residues. In germline, CDR1 is GEAIGNYY, CDR2 EKD. Trimming took 7 bases from V and 0 from J, leaving 26 bases between them. The CDR3, as DNA: TGTGCCTGCGACCAGTTGGGGTCAACCAAAGGGTACACCGATAAACTCATCTTT. This sequence encodes CACDQLGSTKGYTDKLIF.

Of note for this clone: Being one base from a much bigger clone, this may be a read error. The chain is built from TRDV2 and TRDJ1; D is undetermined. Germline CDR1 reads GEAIGNYY; CDR2 reads EKD. The CDR3 consists of 15 residues. In DNA, the CDR3 is TGTGCCCGTGACACCGTTGGGCCCTACACCGATAAACTCATCTTT. Translation: CARDTVGPYTDKLIF.

A word on this clone: One end of the junction fails to match germline, which may point to a read error. The chain couples TRDV2 to TRDJ1, with D hard to call. The CDR3 is 16 amino acids. Germline CDR1 GEAIGNYY, CDR2 EKD. CDR3 DNA: TGTGCCTGTGACACCGTTGGGACTTCAGACACCGATAAACTCACCTTT. This encodes CACDTVGTSDTDKLTF.

A remark on this clone: A single base separates this from a much larger clone, so it may be a read error. Additional DNA sequences in this sample encode the identical CDR3. V and J are TRDV2 and TRDJ1; the D call may be TRDD2 or TRDD3 (7 bases each). Trimming cost V 3 bases and J 4 bases, with 26 bases left between them. The germline V gene has CDR1 GEAIGNYY and CDR2 EKD. The CDR3 extends over 18 amino acids. The CDR3 coding sequence is TGTGCCTGTGACCTTATTCCTACCGGGGGATCGGAGAGCGATAAACTCATCTTT. The encoded protein is CACDLIPTGGSESDKLIF.

This clone was detected a few times. With a much larger clone just one base away, this may be a read error. This CDR3 is also generated by other DNA sequences in the sample. The chain uses TRDV2 and TRDJ1; 10 bases line up with TRDD3. The CDR3 is made up of 16 amino acids. In germline, CDR1 is GEAIGNYY, CDR2 EKD. The CDR3 spells CACDTLGDRDTDKLIF. The CDR3, as DNA: TGTGCCTGTGACACCCTGGGGGATAGGGATACCGATAAACTCATCTTC.

Within the sample, this clone is medium-sized (0.01 to 0.1%). The CDR3 loop is CAFSPGDPPPEYTDKLIF. CDR3 DNA sequence: TGTGCCTTTAGTCCTGGGGATCCACCCCCCGAGTACACCGATAAACTCATCTTT. The chain employs TRDV3 and TRDJ1; D might be TRDD3 (6 bases). Germline V gene data show CDR1 as TVYSNPD and CDR2 as GDNSRS (reference sequence). Trimming pared 0 bases from V and 0 bases from J, leaving 23 bases between. The CDR3 is made up of 18 amino acids.

As concerns this clone: One end of the junction is discordant with germline, which a read error may explain. The gene calls are TRDV2 and TRDJ1, with 12 bases identical to TRDD3. The CDR3 loop spans 19 amino acids. Germline-derived CDR1 and CDR2 are GEAIGNYY and EKD. CDR3 in DNA: TGTGCCTGTGACACCTTAGATACTGGGGGATACCAGGCCACCGATAAACTCACCTTT. It specifies CACDTLDTGGYQATDKLTF.

This clone was detected a few times. A much bigger clone sits one base away, suggesting this may be a read error. The chain uses TRDV2 and TRDJ1, with 7 bases matching TRDD3. The CDR3 consists of 14 residues. Germline-derived CDR1 and CDR2 are GEAIGNYY and EKD. CDR3 in DNA: TGTGCCCGTGACCCGCTGGGGGTCACCGATAAACTCATCTTT. Translated: CARDPLGVTDKLIF.

The chain is built from TRDV2 and TRDJ2; 13 bases are a match to TRDD3. Looked up from germline, CDR1 is GEAIGNYY and CDR2 is EKD. CDR3 length: 19 residues. The V and J ends lost 3 bases and 9 bases, in that order; junction bases with no gene match: 18. In DNA form, the CDR3 reads TGTGCCTGTGACCCCGTACTGGGGGATACGTCGCGGGGGGACACACAACTCTTCTTT. Amino acids: CACDPVLGDTSRGDTQLFF.

This clone is classed as medium-sized (0.01 to 0.1%). The chain joins TRDV2 to TRDJ3, with D perhaps TRDD3 (5 bases). The CDR3 totals 18 residues. Germline CDR1 GEAIGNYY, CDR2 EKD. The V and J ends lost 2 bases and 0 bases respectively, with 13 bases between them. In DNA form, the CDR3 reads TGTGCCTGTGACAGGTTGGCGGGGAACTCCTGGGACACCCGACAGATGTTTTTC. Translated, it gives CACDRLAGNSWDTRQMFF.

For this clone: This likely traces to a read error, being one base from a far larger clone. This rearrangement joins TRDV2 to TRDJ3; 7 bases fit TRDD3. The CDR3 consists of 20 residues. Looked up from germline, CDR1 is GEAIGNYY and CDR2 is EKD. V lost 1 base and J lost 0; bases outside the gene matches: 11. The CDR3 is CACDTLGATSRSWDTRQMFF. The CDR3 DNA reads TGTGCCTGTGACACGCTGGGGGCAACTTCCCGCTCCTGGGACACCCGACAGATGTTTTTC.

Points on this clone: One base away lies a much larger clone, so this may be a sequencing read error. This chain joins TRDV2 and TRDJ3, with D hard to call. The CDR3 extends over 17 amino acids. CDR1 GEAIGNYY and CDR2 EKD come from the germline V gene. The CDR3 loop is CACDTTSSSRDTRQMFF. The DNA of the CDR3 is TGTGCCTGTGACACCACCTCCAGCTCCCGGGACACCCGACAGATGTTTTTC.

This clone occurred a few times. A much larger clone is a single base away; this may be a read error. CDR3 nucleotide sequence: TGTGCCTGTGACACCATAGAGTCTGAGGGATACGAGAAACTCATCTTT. Its protein product is CACDTIESEGYEKLIF. This chain connects TRDV2 to TRDJ1, with TRDD3 matching 8 bases. CDR3 length: 16 residues. The germline CDR1 and CDR2 sequences are GEAIGNYY and EKD. Unmatched junction bases numbered 13, after V lost 0 bases and J lost 8 bases.

A remark on this clone: A far more abundant clone sits one base away, making this likely a read error. This chain links TRDV2 with TRDJ1, with D possibly being TRDD3 (5 bases). Assignment of the J gene here rests on matching the DNA to germline, because TCRdb gives none. This CDR3 comprises 15 residues. The germline CDR1 and CDR2 sequences are GEAIGNYY and EKD. CDR3 nucleotides: TGTGCCTGTTACACCCTATCGGGGGCAACCGATAAACTCATCTTT. The encoded protein is CACYTLSGATDKLIF.

This clone was observed a few times. With only one base between it and a far larger clone, this is likely a read error. This chain joins TRDV2 and TRDJ1, with 7 bases that match TRDD3. The length of the CDR3 is 16 residues. Trimming at V came to 3 bases and at J to 2 bases, leaving 11 bases not matched to a gene. The germline V gene has CDR1 GEAIGNYY and CDR2 EKD. CDR3 in amino acids: CACDLLGAAPTDKLIF. The CDR3 coding sequence is TGTGCCTGTGACTTGCTGGGGGCCGCCCCGACCGATAAACTCATCTTT.

A word on this clone: A far more abundant clone sits one base away, making this likely a read error. Additional DNA sequences in this sample encode the identical CDR3. CDR3 protein: CACDPVSAPGGDYTDKLIF. CDR3 nucleotides: TGTGCCTGTGACCCAGTTTCGGCCCCTGGGGGAGATTACACCGATAAACTCATATTT. The chain combines TRDV2 with TRDJ1; TRDD3 matches 8 bases. This CDR3 spans 19 amino acids. Germline V CDR1 and CDR2: GEAIGNYY, EKD.

To note about this clone: A much larger clone lies one base from this, so it may be a read error. The chain has TRDV2 and TRDJ3; TRDD3 aligns across 8 bases. CDR1 is GEAIGNYY, CDR2 EKD, per germline. The CDR3 consists of 19 residues. The CDR3, as DNA: TGTGCCCGTGACTTACTGGGGGGACACAGCTCCTGGGACACCCGACAGATGTTTTTC. This gives the protein CARDLLGGHSSWDTRQMFF.

This clone was counted a few times. A much larger clone differs from this one at a single base, so this may be a read error. V usage is TRDV2 and J usage is TRDJ1, with D hard to call. V was shortened by 1 base and J by 3 bases, with 8 bases between the two germline ends. Germline lookup yields CDR1 GEAIGNYY and CDR2 EKD. This CDR3 has 13 residues. CDR3 residues: CACDTLGSDKLIF. The CDR3 DNA follows: TGTGCCTGTGACACGCTCGGGTCCGATAAACTCATCTTT.